These 23 T cell receptor beta chains were all obtained from the same sample, sequenced in a study of control samples from healthy donors and cancer patients. Libraries were prepared by immunoSEQ multiplex PCR; TCRdb keeps only in-frame clonotypes and omits some of them. The sample includes over 150,000 clones, approximately 94% seen only once; the top ten take 12% to 15%. Sequencing was performed on PBMCs. The receptors shown here come from a man aged 60-69 years with colorectal cancer.

V is TRBV7-6 and J is TRBJ1-1, with D possibly matching TRBD1 (5 bases). Germline V gene data show CDR1 as SGHVS and CDR2 as FNYEAQ. This CDR3 region has 12 residues. V lost 6 bases and J lost 6, with 11 bases in between. CDR3 amino acids: CASSQGTAEAFF. The CDR3 bases are TGTGCCAGCAGTCAAGGGACGGCTGAAGCTTTCTTT.

V is TRBV6-1 and J is TRBJ2-7, with TRBD2 identical over 9 bases. Trimming took 4 bases from V and 1 from J; bases not matched to a gene: 8. This CDR3 has 16 amino acids. Germline CDR1 reads MNHNS; CDR2 reads SASEGT. The CDR3 reads CASSARLAATSYEQYF. As DNA, the CDR3 is TGTGCCAGCAGTGCCAGACTAGCGGCGACATCCTACGAGCAGTACTTC.

V usage is TRBV6-5 and J usage is TRBJ1-1, with TRBD1 identical over 7 bases. Germline lookup yields CDR1 MNHEY and CDR2 SVGAGI. V gave up 6 bases and J gave up 5 bases; unmatched junction bases: 12. CDR3 size: 15 residues. CDR3: CASRAQTGVGTEAFF. The CDR3 region has the DNA TGTGCCAGCAGAGCCCAAACAGGGGTAGGAACTGAAGCTTTCTTT.

The CDR3 nucleotides are TGTGCCAGCAGCCCAGGGGGCAATCAGCCCCAGCATTTT. Its translation is CASSPGGNQPQHF. The chain has TRBV12-3 or TRBV12-4 and TRBJ1-5; weak D call: TRBD1 (6 bases). With 6 bases removed from V and 2 bases from J, the gap between germline ends came to 8 bases. The CDR3 has 13 amino acids.

CDR3 residues: CASSPTANTEAFF. CDR3 nucleotides: TGTGCCAGCAGCCCTACAGCGAACACTGAAGCTTTCTTT. The chain employs TRBV12-3 or TRBV12-4 and TRBJ1-1; D is unclear. The length of the CDR3 is 13 residues. V was clipped by 6 bases and J by 1 base, with 9 bases between them.

The rearrangement uses TRBV6-5 and TRBJ2-7; 9 positions agree with TRBD1. Unmatched junction bases numbered 9, after V lost 6 bases and J lost 6 bases. Germline values: CDR1 MNHEY, CDR2 SVGAGI. This CDR3 spans 14 amino acids. The CDR3 loop reads CASRPRDRESEQYF. In DNA form, the CDR3 reads TGTGCCAGCAGACCCCGGGACAGGGAATCCGAGCAGTACTTC.

The V gene is TRBV29-1, the J gene TRBJ1-1; 10 positions agree with TRBD1. The V segment lost 8 bases and the J segment 4 bases; nucleotides outside the gene matches: 7. Germline-derived CDR1 and CDR2 are SQVTM and ANQGSEA. CDR3 length equals 13 residues. CDR3 coding DNA: TGCAGCACCCGGACAGGGGGAGTCACTGAAGCTTTCTTT. Translation gives CSTRTGGVTEAFF.

V gene TRBV2 combines with J gene TRBJ1-1, with D uncertain. Germline V gene lookup returns CDR1 SNHLY and CDR2 FYNNEI. CDR3 size: 15 residues. V was pared by 3 bases and J by 4 bases, with 15 bases between. CDR3 sequence reads: CASSEDQVFSTEAFF. The CDR3, as DNA: TGTGCCAGCAGTGAGGATCAGGTCTTCTCCACTGAAGCTTTCTTT.

The chain uses TRBV29-1 and TRBJ1-2, with D maybe TRBD1 (6 bases). Germline CDR1 and CDR2: SQVTM and ANQGSEA. This CDR3 is 12 amino acids long. With 4 bases removed from V and 2 bases from J, the gap between germline ends came to 8 bases. DNA for the CDR3: TGCAGCGTTGGGGACATGAACTATGGCTACACCTTC. This sequence encodes CSVGDMNYGYTF. Looking up the rest from reference TRBV29-1 and TRBJ1-2 gives the full variable domain: SAVISQKPSRDICQRGTSLTIQCQVDSQVTMMFWYRQQPGQSLTLIATANQGSEATYESGFVIDKFPISRPNLTFSTLTVSNMSPEDSSIYLCSVGDMNYGYTFGSGTRLTVV.

The CDR3 region is CASSIGTGVTEAFF. DNA of the CDR3: TGTGCCAGTAGTATTGGCACCGGCGTCACTGAAGCTTTCTTT. The chain couples TRBV19 to TRBJ1-1; D remains ambiguous. Germline V gene data show CDR1 as LNHDA and CDR2 as SQIVND (reference sequence). Trimming cost V 3 bases and J 4 bases, with 12 bases left between them. This CDR3 spans 14 amino acids.

The chain combines TRBV5-4 with TRBJ1-1, with 11 bases lining up with TRBD1. CDR1 and CDR2 from the germline V gene are SGHNT and YYREEE (reference sequence). J lost 0 bases, V lost 0 bases, and 7 bases had no gene match. This CDR3 region has 18 residues. The CDR3 spells CASSLGGTGGIMNTEAFF. The CDR3 nucleotides are TGTGCCAGCAGCTTGGGAGGGACAGGGGGAATAATGAACACTGAAGCTTTCTTT.

The rearrangement links TRBV19 to TRBJ1-5; D is perhaps TRBD1 (6 bases). The CDR3 sequence is 14 residues long. Trimming removed 5 bases from V and 0 bases from J, with 8 bases in between. The germline V gene has CDR1 LNHDA and CDR2 SQIVND (reference sequence). CDR3 protein: CASSWGASNQPQHF. Here the CDR3 DNA reads TGTGCCAGTAGTTGGGGGGCTAGCAATCAGCCCCAGCATTTT.

The V call is TRBV6-6, the J call TRBJ2-7; D not certain. The germline V and J ends were trimmed by 1 base and 0 bases, with 4 bases remaining between them. This CDR3 is built from 13 residues. Germline CDR1 and CDR2: MNHNY and SVGAGI (reference sequence). CDR3 nucleotides: TGTGCCAGCAGTTACTGGGACTCCTACGAGCAGTACTTC. Encoded protein: CASSYWDSYEQYF.

The chain links TRBV5-5 to TRBJ1-2; D not resolved. V lost 4 bases and J 7 bases, leaving 17 bases between the germline ends. This CDR3 has 14 residues. Germline CDR1 is SGHKS and CDR2 is YYEKEE (reference sequence). CDR3 sequence reads: CASSPGPMPAGYTF. The CDR3, as DNA: TGTGCCAGCAGCCCGGGCCCCATGCCGGCTGGCTACACCTTC.

The V gene is TRBV19, the J gene TRBJ2-3; possibly TRBD1 for D (6 bases). CDR1 is LNHDA, CDR2 SQIVND, per germline (reference sequence). This CDR3 has 16 residues. V lost 6 bases to trimming and J lost 4 bases, with 20 bases between them. CDR3 loop: CASRMNVGKGADTQYF. The DNA of the CDR3 is TGTGCCAGTAGGATGAACGTCGGGAAGGGGGCAGATACGCAGTATTTT.

This chain uses TRBV28 with TRBJ1-2; TRBD1 matches at 9 bases. Germline CDR1 MDHEN, CDR2 SYDVKM. With 8 bases clipped from V and 3 bases from J, the junction kept 4 bases outside the gene matches. This CDR3 spans 13 amino acids. CDR3 sequence: CASRTGEHYGYTF. The CDR3 nucleotides are TGTGCCAGCCGGACAGGGGAGCACTATGGCTACACCTTC.

The V and J genes are TRBV11-3 and TRBJ1-3; D gene ambiguous. The CDR3 contains 16 residues. V gave up 0 bases and J gave up 0 bases, with 9 bases separating them. Germline V CDR1 and CDR2: SGHNT, YENEEA. CDR3 protein: CASSLDRPSSGNTIYF. CDR3 bases: TGTGCCAGCAGCTTAGATCGGCCAAGCTCTGGAAACACCATATATTTT. Combining the CDR3 with reference TRBV11-3 and TRBJ1-3 gives the whole variable domain EAGVVQSPRYKIIEKKQPVAFWCNPISGHNTLYWYLQNLGQGPELLIRYENEEAVDDSQLPKDRFSAERLKGVDSTLKIQPAELGDSAVYLCASSLDRPSSGNTIYFGEGSWLTVV.

The chain links TRBV6-5 to TRBJ1-1; D possibly corresponds to TRBD1 (6 bases). The V end was cut by 8 bases, the J end by 6 bases, with 22 bases between. This CDR3 comprises 15 residues. Germline CDR1 MNHEY, CDR2 SVGAGI. DNA of the CDR3: TGTGCCAGCCTAGAGGGGGGCGCTTTCGGTCCTGAAGCTTTCTTT. Its protein is CASLEGGAFGPEAFF.

The V gene is TRBV19, the J gene TRBJ2-5; no clear D gene. The V gene's germline CDR1 is LNHDA and CDR2 SQIVND (reference sequence). This CDR3 contains 14 residues. V lost 3 bases and J 5 bases, leaving 13 bases between the germline ends. The CDR3 region is CASSMKPLGETQYF. DNA of the CDR3: TGTGCCAGTAGTATGAAACCCTTGGGGGAGACCCAGTACTTC.

The chain combines TRBV12-3 or TRBV12-4 with TRBJ2-7; 7 positions agree with TRBD1. With 5 bases clipped from V and 2 bases from J, the junction kept 3 bases outside the gene matches. The CDR3 contains 13 residues. CDR3 sequence (DNA): TGTGCCAGCAGTCCCGGACAGGCCTACGAGCAGTACTTC. It specifies CASSPGQAYEQYF.

The rearrangement joins TRBV7-2 to TRBJ1-3; 7 positions agree with TRBD1. J gave up 1 base and V 2 bases, and 5 bases lay outside the gene matches. The CDR3 covers 16 residues. The germline V gene encodes CDR1 SGHTA and CDR2 FQGNSA. CDR3 sequence: CASSLRQGDSGNTIYF. In DNA form, the CDR3 reads TGTGCCAGCAGCTTAAGACAGGGTGATTCTGGAAACACCATATATTTT.

V usage is TRBV9 and J usage is TRBJ2-3, with D perhaps matching TRBD1 or TRBD2 (7 bases each). Germline V gene data show CDR1 as SGDLS and CDR2 as YYNGEE. V was clipped by 4 bases and J by 0 bases, with 15 bases between them. CDR3 length: 16 residues. This CDR3 is CASSLRQGGSTDTQYF. The CDR3, as DNA: TGTGCCAGCAGCCTAAGACAGGGAGGGAGCACAGATACGCAGTATTTT.

V and J are TRBV5-4 and TRBJ2-7; TRBD2 matches 9 bases. Looked up from germline, CDR1 is SGHNT and CDR2 is YYREEE (reference sequence). The V and J ends lost 0 bases and 1 base, in that order; junction bases with no gene match: 5. This CDR3 contains 16 residues. CDR3 amino acids: CASSLGGLAGSYEQYF. CDR3 bases: TGTGCCAGCAGCTTGGGAGGGCTAGCGGGGTCCTACGAGCAGTACTTC. Combining the CDR3 with reference TRBV5-4 and TRBJ2-7 gives the whole variable domain ETGVTQSPTHLIKTRGQQVTLRCSSQSGHNTVSWYQQALGQGPQFIFQYYREEENGRGNFPPRFSGLQFPNYSSELNVNALELDDSALYLCASSLGGLAGSYEQYFGPGTRLTVT.